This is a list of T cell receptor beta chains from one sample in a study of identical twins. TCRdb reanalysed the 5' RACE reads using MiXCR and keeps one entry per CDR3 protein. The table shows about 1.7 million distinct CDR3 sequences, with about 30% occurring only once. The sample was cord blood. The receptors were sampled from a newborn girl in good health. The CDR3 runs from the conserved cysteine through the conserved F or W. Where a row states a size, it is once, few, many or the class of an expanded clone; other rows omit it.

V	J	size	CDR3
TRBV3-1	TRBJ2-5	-	CASRKITGTSPRETQYF
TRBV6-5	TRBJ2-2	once	CASSYFWGVANRAGELFF
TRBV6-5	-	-	CASSPTSFYEQYF
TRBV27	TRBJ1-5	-	CAGSLRDSNQPQHF
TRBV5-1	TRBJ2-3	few	CASSRHPTGGGTDTQYF
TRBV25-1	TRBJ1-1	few	CASSEGWTGGGDTEAFF
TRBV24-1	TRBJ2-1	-	CATSDSAGKWNEQFF
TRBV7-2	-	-	CASRRTSGLHYEQYF
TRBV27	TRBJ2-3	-	CASPRPGKGTDTQYF
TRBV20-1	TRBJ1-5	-	CSLATGNNQPQHF
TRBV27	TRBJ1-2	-	CASSSLNARGGYTF
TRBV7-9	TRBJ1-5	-	CASSSGQGAVQPQHF
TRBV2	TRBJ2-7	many	CASTTRTTSSYEQYF
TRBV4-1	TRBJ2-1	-	CASSPVVVGAAYNEQFF
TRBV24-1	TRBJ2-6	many	CATSDRGRTSGANVLTF
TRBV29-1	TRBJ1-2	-	CSAEQGTNYGYTF
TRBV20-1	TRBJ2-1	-	CSGEPSYNEQFF
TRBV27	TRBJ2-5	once	CASGDSLHEQYF
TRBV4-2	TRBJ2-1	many	CASSRDRTSGDEQFF
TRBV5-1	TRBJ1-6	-	CASSPGQVLYNSPLHF
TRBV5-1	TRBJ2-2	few	CASSFLAGSNTGELFF
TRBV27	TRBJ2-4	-	CASSLPTSGRALNIQYF
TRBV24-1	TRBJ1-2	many	CATSDPSTNYGYTF
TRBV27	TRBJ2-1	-	CASSLGGQGRGRTYNEQFF
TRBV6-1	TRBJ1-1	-	CASSEAQGLGTEAFF
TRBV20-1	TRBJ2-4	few	CSAPTGLDVGIQYF
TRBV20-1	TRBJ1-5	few	CSASRGRGLNNQPQHF
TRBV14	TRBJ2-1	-	CAGSQDRGTSFNEQFF